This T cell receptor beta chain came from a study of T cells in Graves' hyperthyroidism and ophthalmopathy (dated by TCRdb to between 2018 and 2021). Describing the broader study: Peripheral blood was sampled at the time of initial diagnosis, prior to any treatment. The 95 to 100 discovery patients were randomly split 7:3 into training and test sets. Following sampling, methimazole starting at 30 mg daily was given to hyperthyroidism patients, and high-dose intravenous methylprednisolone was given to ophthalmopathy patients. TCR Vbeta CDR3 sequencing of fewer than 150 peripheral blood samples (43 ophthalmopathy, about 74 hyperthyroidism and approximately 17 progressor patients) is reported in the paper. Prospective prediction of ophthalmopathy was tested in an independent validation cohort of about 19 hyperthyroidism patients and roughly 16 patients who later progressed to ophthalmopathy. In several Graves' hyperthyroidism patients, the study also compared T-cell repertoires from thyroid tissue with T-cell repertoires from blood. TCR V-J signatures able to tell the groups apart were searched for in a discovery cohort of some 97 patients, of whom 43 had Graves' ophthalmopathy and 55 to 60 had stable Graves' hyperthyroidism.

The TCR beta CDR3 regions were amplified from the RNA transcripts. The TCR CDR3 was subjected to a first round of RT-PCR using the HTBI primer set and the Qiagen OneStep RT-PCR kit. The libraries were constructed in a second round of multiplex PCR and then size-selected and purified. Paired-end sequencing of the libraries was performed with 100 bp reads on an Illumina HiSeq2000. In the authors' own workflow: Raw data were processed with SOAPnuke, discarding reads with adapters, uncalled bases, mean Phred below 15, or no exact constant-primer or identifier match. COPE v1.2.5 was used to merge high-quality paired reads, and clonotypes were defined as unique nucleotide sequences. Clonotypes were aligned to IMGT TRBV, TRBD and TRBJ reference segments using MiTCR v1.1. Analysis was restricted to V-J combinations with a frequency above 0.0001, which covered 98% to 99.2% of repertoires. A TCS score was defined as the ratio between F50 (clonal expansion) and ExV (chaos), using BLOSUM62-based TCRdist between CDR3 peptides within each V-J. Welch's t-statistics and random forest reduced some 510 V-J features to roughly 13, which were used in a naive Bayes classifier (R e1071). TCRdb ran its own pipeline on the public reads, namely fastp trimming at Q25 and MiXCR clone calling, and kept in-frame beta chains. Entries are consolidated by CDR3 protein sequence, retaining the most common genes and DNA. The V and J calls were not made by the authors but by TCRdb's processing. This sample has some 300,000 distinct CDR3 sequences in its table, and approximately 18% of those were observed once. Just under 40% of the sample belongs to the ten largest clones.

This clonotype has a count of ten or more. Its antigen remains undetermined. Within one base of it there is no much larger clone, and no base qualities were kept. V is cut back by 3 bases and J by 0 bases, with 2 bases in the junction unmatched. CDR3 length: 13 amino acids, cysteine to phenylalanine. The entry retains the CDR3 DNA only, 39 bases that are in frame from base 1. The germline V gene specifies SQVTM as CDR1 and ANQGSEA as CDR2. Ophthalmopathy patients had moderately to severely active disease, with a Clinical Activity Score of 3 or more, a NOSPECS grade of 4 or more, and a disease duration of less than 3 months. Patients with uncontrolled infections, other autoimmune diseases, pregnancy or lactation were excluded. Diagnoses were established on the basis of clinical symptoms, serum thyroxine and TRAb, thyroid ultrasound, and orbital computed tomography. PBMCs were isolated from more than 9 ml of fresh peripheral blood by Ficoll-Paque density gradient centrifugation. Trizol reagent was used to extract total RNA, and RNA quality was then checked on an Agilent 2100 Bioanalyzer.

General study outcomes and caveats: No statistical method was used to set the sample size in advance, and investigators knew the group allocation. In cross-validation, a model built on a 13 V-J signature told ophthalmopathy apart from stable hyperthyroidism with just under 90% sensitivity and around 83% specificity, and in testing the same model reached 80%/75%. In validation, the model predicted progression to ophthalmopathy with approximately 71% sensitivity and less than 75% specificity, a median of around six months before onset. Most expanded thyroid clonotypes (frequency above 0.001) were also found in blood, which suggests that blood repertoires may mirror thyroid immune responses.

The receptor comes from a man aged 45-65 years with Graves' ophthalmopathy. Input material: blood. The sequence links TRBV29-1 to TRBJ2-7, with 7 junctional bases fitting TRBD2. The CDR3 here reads CSVEREHSYEQYF. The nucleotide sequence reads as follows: TGCAGCGTTGAGCGGGAGCACTCCTACGAGCAGTACTTC.